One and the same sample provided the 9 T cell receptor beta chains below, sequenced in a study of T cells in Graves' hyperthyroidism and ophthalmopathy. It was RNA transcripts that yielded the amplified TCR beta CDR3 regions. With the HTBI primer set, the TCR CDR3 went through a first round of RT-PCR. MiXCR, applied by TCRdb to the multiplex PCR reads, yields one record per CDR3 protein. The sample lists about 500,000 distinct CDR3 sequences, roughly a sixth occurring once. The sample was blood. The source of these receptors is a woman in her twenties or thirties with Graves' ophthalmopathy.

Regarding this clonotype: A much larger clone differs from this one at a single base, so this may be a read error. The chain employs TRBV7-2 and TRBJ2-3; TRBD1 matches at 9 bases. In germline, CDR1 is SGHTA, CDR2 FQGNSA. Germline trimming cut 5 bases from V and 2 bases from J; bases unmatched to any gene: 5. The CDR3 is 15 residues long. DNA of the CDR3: TGTGCCAGCAGCATACAGGGGGCCACCACAGATACGCAGTATTTT. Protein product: CASSIQGATTDTQYF.

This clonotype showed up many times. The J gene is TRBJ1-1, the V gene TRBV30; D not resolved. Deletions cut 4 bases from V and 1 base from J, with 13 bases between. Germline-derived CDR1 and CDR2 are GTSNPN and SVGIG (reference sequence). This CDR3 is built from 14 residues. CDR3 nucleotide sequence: TGTGCCTGGATACTATTGGTGGGGAACACTGAAGCTTTCTTT. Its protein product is CAWILLVGNTEAFF. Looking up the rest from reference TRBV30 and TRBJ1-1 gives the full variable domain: SQTIHQWPATLVQPVGSPLSLECTVEGTSNPNLYWYRQAAGRGLQLLFYSVGIGQISSEVPQNLSASRPQDRQFILSSKKLLLSDSGFYLCAWILLVGNTEAFFGQGTRLTVV.

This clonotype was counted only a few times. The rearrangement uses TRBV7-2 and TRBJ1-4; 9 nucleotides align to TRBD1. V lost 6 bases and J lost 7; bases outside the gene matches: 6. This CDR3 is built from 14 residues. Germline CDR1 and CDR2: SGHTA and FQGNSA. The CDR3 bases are TGTGCCAGCAGTAACAGGGGGCGCAGTGAAAAACTGTTTTTT. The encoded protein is CASSNRGRSEKLFF.

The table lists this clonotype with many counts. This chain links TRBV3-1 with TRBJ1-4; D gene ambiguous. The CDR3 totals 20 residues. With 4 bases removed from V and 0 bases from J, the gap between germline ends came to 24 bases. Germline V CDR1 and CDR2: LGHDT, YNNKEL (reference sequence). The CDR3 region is CASSPRIHLVQDATNEKLFF. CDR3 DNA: TGTGCCAGCAGCCCCCGGATCCACCTGGTCCAGGATGCAACTAATGAAAAACTGTTTTTT. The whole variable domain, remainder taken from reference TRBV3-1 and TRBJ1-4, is DTAVSQTPKYLVTQMGNDKSIKCEQNLGHDTMYWYKQDSKKFLKIMFSYNNKELIINETVPNRFSPKSPDKAHLNLHINSLELGDSAVYFCASSPRIHLVQDATNEKLFFGSGTQLSVL.

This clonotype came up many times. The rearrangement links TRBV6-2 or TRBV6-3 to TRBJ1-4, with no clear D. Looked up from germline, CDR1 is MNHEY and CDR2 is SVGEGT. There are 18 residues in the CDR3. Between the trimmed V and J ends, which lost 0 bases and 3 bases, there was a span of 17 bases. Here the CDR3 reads CASSYSPAAAGPNEKLFF. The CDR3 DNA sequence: TGTGCCAGCAGTTACTCGCCGGCAGCGGCTGGACCTAATGAAAAACTGTTTTTT.

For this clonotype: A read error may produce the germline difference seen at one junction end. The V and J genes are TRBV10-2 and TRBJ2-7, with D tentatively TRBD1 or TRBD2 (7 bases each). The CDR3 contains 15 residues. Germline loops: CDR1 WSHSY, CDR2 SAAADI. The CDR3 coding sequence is TGTGCCAGCAGCCTGCAGGGGGGGAATTCCTACGAGCAGTACTTC. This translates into CASSLQGGNSYEQYF.

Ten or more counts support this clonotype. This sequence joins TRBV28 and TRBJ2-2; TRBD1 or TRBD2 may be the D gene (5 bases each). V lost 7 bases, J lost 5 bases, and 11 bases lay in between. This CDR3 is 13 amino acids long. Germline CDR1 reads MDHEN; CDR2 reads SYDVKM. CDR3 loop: CASTGQGTGELFF. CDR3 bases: TGTGCCAGCACGGGGCAAGGAACCGGGGAGCTGTTTTTT.

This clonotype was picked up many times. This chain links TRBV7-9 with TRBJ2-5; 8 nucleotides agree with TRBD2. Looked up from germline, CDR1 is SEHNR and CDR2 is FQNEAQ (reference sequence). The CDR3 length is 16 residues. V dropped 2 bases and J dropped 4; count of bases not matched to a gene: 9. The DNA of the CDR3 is TGTGCCAGCAGCTTATACTTAGCGGGGAGAGGAGAGACCCAGTACTTC. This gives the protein CASSLYLAGRGETQYF.

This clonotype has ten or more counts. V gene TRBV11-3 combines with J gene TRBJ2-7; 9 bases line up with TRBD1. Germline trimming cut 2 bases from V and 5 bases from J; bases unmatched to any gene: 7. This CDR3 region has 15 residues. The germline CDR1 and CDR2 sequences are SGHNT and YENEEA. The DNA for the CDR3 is TGTGCCAGCAGCTTATACGGGACAGGGCCCCACGAGCAGTACTTC. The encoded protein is CASSLYGTGPHEQYF.